These 9 T cell receptor beta chains were sequenced from one sample in a study of glioma-infiltrating T cells. Using RNA template, CDR3s of TCR alpha and beta were amplified with iRepertoire arm-PCR. TCRdb independently ran MiXCR on the multiplex PCR reads; one entry per CDR3 protein. The sample holds 150,000 or so distinct CDR3 sequences; 39% are singletons and the top ten take roughly a fifth. The sample comprised glioma tissue, nonneoplastic brain tissue, or PBMCs (not recorded which). These receptors all come from a human donor with low-grade glioma or glioblastoma, undergoing nonglioma brain surgery, or in good health (not recorded which).

Many counts were recorded for this clonotype. The CDR3 is CSASSPAGVTDTQYF. The CDR3 DNA sequence: TGCAGTGCTAGCTCGCCAGCGGGGGTCACAGATACGCAGTATTTT. The chain recombines TRBV20-1 with TRBJ2-3, with TRBD2 matching 8 bases. Germline CDR1 DFQATT, CDR2 SNEGSKA (reference sequence). The J segment lost 2 bases and the V segment lost 3 bases, leaving 7 bases of the junction unmatched. CDR3 size: 15 residues.

There are a few counts of this clonotype. The J gene is TRBJ2-2, the V gene TRBV27, with 10 bases fitting TRBD1. The germline V gene encodes CDR1 MNHEY and CDR2 SMNVEV (reference sequence). This CDR3 region has 17 residues. V shed 1 base, J shed 8 bases, and the junction held 10 bases outside the gene matches. As DNA, the CDR3 is TGTGCCAGCAGTTTATTTGGACAGGGGGTTCGGTCGGGGGAGCTGTTTTTT. It encodes CASSLFGQGVRSGELFF.

This clonotype was picked up one time. The genes are TRBV6-2 or TRBV6-3 and TRBJ2-6; 7 bases agree with TRBD1. From germline, CDR1 is MNHEY and CDR2 SVGEGT. CDR3 length: 16 amino acids. The trim removed 2 bases at V and 2 bases at J, leaving 3 bases unmatched. The CDR3 nucleotides are TGTGCCAGCAGTTACCAAACAGGGGCTGGGGCCAACGTCCTGACTTTC. Its translation is CASSYQTGAGANVLTF.

The V and J genes are TRBV28 and TRBJ2-7; a weak D match, TRBD2 (6 bases). This CDR3 is built from 15 residues. Germline CDR1 reads MDHEN; CDR2 reads SYDVKM. The ends were cut back, 3 bases at V and 5 bases at J, with 17 bases in the middle. For the CDR3, the DNA is TGTGCCAGCAGTTTGCCGGGACTTCCCCCCGACGAGCAGTACTTC. Translated, it gives CASSLPGLPPDEQYF.

The sample holds many counts of this clonotype. The rearrangement links TRBV4-2 to TRBJ1-1; 8 bases are shared with TRBD1. CDR1 and CDR2 (germline): LGHNA, YNFKEQ. The junction had 6 bases not matched to a gene; V was cut back by 0 bases and J by 9 bases. The CDR3 length is 14 residues. The DNA of the CDR3 is TGTGCCAGCAGCCAAGAAGGAGACAGGGGAAAAGCTTTCTTT. This encodes CASSQEGDRGKAFF.

The count of this clonotype is one. Here the CDR3 omits its conserved ending phenylalanine or tryptophan, so a read error is the likely source. This chain joins TRBV2 and TRBJ2-3; D is possibly TRBD2 (5 bases). Germline CDR1 and CDR2: SNHLY and FYNNEI. Trimming cost V 2 bases and J 2 bases, with 8 bases left between them. The CDR3 runs to 14 residues. Written as DNA, the CDR3 is TGTGCCAGCAGTGAATGGGGAGACACAGATACGCAGTATGTT. Its protein product is CASSEWGDTDTQYV.

The chain uses TRBV10-2 and TRBJ2-7; D gene uncertain. The CDR3 consists of 12 residues. V lost 5 bases, J lost 3 bases, and 8 bases lay in between. Per germline, CDR1 WSHSY and CDR2 SAAADI. The CDR3 DNA follows: TGCGCCAGCAGTTCCTCAGACTACGAGCAGTACTTC. Its protein product is CASSSSDYEQYF.

The V call is TRBV7-9, the J call TRBJ1-6; a possible D gene is TRBD1 (5 bases). This CDR3 region has 14 residues. V was trimmed by 1 base and J by 9 bases, leaving 10 bases between them. The germline CDR1 and CDR2 sequences are SEHNR and FQNEAQ (reference sequence). The CDR3 region has the DNA TGTGCCAGCAGCTTAGACAGGCAAAGTTCACCCCTCCACTTT. The encoded protein is CASSLDRQSSPLHF.

The DNA for the CDR3 is TGCAGTGCCCAGCGAACAGAAGAGACCCAGTACTTC. Amino acid sequence: CSAQRTEETQYF. The J gene is TRBJ2-5, the V gene TRBV20-1; no clear D. The CDR3 length is 12 residues. Trimming took 6 bases from V and 3 from J, leaving 11 bases between them. Germline CDR1 reads DFQATT; CDR2 reads SNEGSKA (reference sequence).